This TCR beta chain is drawn from a study of immune heterogeneity within non-small cell lung tumors. Template material for each sample was around 560 ng of bulk tumor genomic DNA. Biopsies that were spaced far apart were taken, several per primary tumor, during surgery. Patients had untreated, newly diagnosed non-small cell lung cancer and underwent curative surgery. The germline CDR1 and CDR2 sequences are SGDLS and YYNGEE. The CDR3 has 14 amino acids. Trimming pared 2 bases from V and 3 bases from J, leaving 11 bases between. A multiplex PCR containing 32 V primers and 13 J primers was used to amplify TCR beta CDR3. TCRdb fed the multiplex PCR reads into MiXCR, producing one record per CDR3 protein. This sample has a few thousand distinct CDR3 sequences, with 27% found just once.

The specimen sequenced was lung tumor tissue. The rearrangement links TRBV9 to TRBJ2-5, with D possibly TRBD2 on 5 matching bases. This TCR derives from a man aged 55 to 69 with non-small cell lung cancer. CDR3 in amino acids: CASSVTGEEETQYF. The CDR3 nucleotides are TGTGCCAGCAGCGTTACCGGGGAAGAAGAGACCCAGTACTTC. Looking up the rest from reference TRBV9 and TRBJ2-5 gives the full variable domain: DSGVTQTPKHLITATGQRVTLRCSPRSGDLSVYWYQQSLDQGLQFLIQYYNGEERAKGNILERFSAQQFPDLHSELNLSSLELGDSALYFCASSVTGEEETQYFGPGTRLLVL.